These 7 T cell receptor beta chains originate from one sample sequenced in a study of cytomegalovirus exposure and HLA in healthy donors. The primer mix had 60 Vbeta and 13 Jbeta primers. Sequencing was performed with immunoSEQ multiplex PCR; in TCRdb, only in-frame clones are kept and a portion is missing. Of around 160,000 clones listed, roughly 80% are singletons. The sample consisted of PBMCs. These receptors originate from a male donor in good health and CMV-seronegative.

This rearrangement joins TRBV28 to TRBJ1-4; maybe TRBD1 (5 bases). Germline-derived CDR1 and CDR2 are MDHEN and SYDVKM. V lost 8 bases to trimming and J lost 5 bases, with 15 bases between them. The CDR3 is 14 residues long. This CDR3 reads CASDSRGGNEKLFF. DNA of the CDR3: TGTGCCAGCGATTCTCGGGGGGGAAATGAAAAACTGTTTTTT.

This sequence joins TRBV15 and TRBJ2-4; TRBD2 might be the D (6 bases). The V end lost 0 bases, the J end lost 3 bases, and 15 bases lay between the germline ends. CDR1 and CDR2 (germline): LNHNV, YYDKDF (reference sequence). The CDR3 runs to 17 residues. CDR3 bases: TGTGCCACCAGCAGAGATATCGGCGGGGTCGGCAAAAACATTCAGTACTTC. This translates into CATSRDIGGVGKNIQYF.

The CDR3, as DNA: TGTGCCAGCAGTTACTCCCCAGGGACAGCTAATTCACCCCTCCACTTT. Protein: CASSYSPGTANSPLHF. The V and J genes are TRBV6-6 and TRBJ1-6, with TRBD1 identical over 7 bases. This CDR3 contains 16 residues. Germline V gives CDR1 MNHNY, CDR2 SVGAGI (reference sequence). V shed 0 bases, J shed 6 bases, and the junction held 5 bases outside the gene matches.

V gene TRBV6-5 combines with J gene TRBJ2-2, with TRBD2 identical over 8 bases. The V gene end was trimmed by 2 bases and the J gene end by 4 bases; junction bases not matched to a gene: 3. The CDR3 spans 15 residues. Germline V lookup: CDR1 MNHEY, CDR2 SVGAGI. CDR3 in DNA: TGTGCCAGCAGTTACGGGACTAGTGCCACCGGGGAGCTGTTTTTT. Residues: CASSYGTSATGELFF.

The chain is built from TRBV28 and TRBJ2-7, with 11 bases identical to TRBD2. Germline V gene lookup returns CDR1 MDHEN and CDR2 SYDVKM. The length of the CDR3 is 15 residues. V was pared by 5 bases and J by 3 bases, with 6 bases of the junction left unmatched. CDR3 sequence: CASSIGTSGFYEQYF. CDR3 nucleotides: TGTGCCAGCAGTATAGGGACTAGCGGCTTCTACGAGCAGTACTTC.

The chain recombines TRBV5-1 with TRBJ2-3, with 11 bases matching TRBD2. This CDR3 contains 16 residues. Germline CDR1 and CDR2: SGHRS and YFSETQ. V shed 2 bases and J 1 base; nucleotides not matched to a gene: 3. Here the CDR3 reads CASSLTSGSGTDTQYF. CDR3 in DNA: TGCGCCAGCAGCTTAACTAGCGGGAGTGGCACAGATACGCAGTATTTT.

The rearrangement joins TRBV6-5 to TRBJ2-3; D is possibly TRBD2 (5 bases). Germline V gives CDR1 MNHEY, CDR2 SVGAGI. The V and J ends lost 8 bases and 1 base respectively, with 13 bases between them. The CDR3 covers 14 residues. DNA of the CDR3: TGTGCCAGCGGGCGGGTCGCGGGCACAGATACGCAGTATTTT. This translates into CASGRVAGTDTQYF.